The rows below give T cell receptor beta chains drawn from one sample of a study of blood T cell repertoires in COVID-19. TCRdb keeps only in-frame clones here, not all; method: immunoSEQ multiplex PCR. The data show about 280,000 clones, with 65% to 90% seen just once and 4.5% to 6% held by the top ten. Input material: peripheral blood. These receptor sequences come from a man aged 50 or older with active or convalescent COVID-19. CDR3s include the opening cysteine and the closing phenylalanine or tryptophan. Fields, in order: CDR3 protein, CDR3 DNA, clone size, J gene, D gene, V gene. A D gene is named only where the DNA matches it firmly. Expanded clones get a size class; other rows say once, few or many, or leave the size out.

CASSSRGTGDSGNTIYF,TGTGCCAGCAGCTCCCGCGGGACAGGGGACTCTGGAAACACCATATATTTT,.,TRBJ1-3,TRBD1,TRBV5-5
CATSRDRGGANPEAFF,TGTGCCACCAGCAGAGATCGTGGGGGGGCGAATCCTGAAGCTTTCTTT,.,TRBJ1-1,.,TRBV15
CASSVGTGGQETQYF,TGTGCCAGCAGTGTTGGGACAGGGGGCCAAGAGACCCAGTACTTC,.,TRBJ2-5,TRBD1,TRBV2
CASSPTGPSGNTIYF,TGTGCCAGCAGCCCGACAGGCCCCTCTGGAAACACCATATATTTT,.,TRBJ1-3,.,TRBV7-2
CASSAGTSGRMVDTQYF,TGTGCCAGCAGCGCCGGGACTAGCGGGAGGATGGTCGATACGCAGTATTTT,.,TRBJ2-3,TRBD2,TRBV9
CASSPGLGRDVGELFF,TGCGCCAGCAGTCCCGGACTTGGCCGCGACGTCGGGGAGCTGTTTTTT,.,TRBJ2-2,.,TRBV10-1
CASSLEVLGGTEAFF,TGTGCCAGCAGCTTAGAAGTTTTGGGGGGCACTGAAGCTTTCTTT,.,TRBJ1-1,.,TRBV7-9
CASSLAGNSYNEQFF,TGTGCCAGCAGCTTGGCGGGAAACTCCTACAATGAGCAGTTCTTC,.,TRBJ2-1,.,TRBV5-4
CAWSVPGGDGYTF,TGTGCCTGGAGTGTACCAGGGGGAGACGGCTACACCTTC,.,TRBJ1-2,TRBD1,TRBV30
CASSQDYSGWDTDTQYF,TGTGCCAGCAGCCAAGACTATTCAGGGTGGGACACAGATACGCAGTATTTT,.,TRBJ2-3,.,TRBV3-1/TRBV3-2
CASSLSGHYEQYF,TGTGCCAGCAGCCTTAGCGGGCACTACGAGCAGTACTTC,.,TRBJ2-7,TRBD2,TRBV14
CASSLGTGKRTEAFF,TGTGCCAGTAGTCTGGGGACAGGGAAGAGGACTGAAGCTTTCTTT,few,TRBJ1-1,TRBD1,TRBV19
CTSTHQWNTGELFF,TGCACCAGCACGCATCAGTGGAACACCGGGGAGCTGTTTTTT,.,TRBJ2-2,.,TRBV1
CASSSVGVSYEQYF,TGTGCCAGCTCATCCGTCGGAGTCTCCTACGAGCAGTACTTC,.,TRBJ2-7,.,TRBV18
CAWSDASPSEKLFF,TGTGCCTGGAGCGACGCTAGCCCATCAGAAAAACTGTTTTTT,.,TRBJ1-4,.,TRBV30
CASSPTSGRSPLHF,TGCGCCAGCAGCCCTACCTCAGGGCGATCACCCCTCCACTTT,.,TRBJ1-6,.,TRBV5-1
CASSPGGRATNEKLFF,TGTGCCAGCAGCCCCGGAGGGAGGGCAACTAATGAAAAACTGTTTTTT,.,TRBJ1-4,.,TRBV7-6
CASSPQRNTEAFF,TGTGCCAGCTCACCACAGAGAAACACTGAAGCTTTCTTT,.,TRBJ1-1,.,TRBV18
CASSLDTRRSGNTIYF,TGTGCCAGCAGCTTAGATACGAGGCGCTCTGGAAACACCATATATTTT,.,TRBJ1-3,.,TRBV11-2
CASIRLPGSEQYF,TGTGCCAGCATTAGACTGCCCGGGAGCGAGCAGTACTTC,.,TRBJ2-7,.,TRBV2
CAISQNSYEQYF,TGTGCCATCAGTCAAAATTCCTACGAGCAGTACTTC,.,TRBJ2-7,.,TRBV10-3
CASSVGLDSYEQYF,TGTGCCAGCAGCGTAGGACTAGACTCCTACGAGCAGTACTTC,.,TRBJ2-7,.,TRBV9
CASSRGNSPLHF,TGTGCCAGCAGCCGCGGCAATTCACCCCTCCACTTT,.,TRBJ1-6,.,TRBV5-6
CASSLLNSGSYNEQFF,TGTGCCAGCAGCTTACTAAATTCAGGCTCCTACAATGAGCAGTTCTTC,.,TRBJ2-1,.,TRBV11-2
CARLAGTSDPTYNEQFF,TGCGCCCGATTAGCGGGAACCTCGGACCCTACGTACAATGAGCAGTTCTTC,.,TRBJ2-1,TRBD2,TRBV10-1
CASSIKRGKGWGNEQFF,TGTGCCAGCAGCATTAAGCGGGGAAAGGGGTGGGGCAATGAGCAGTTCTTC,.,TRBJ2-1,TRBD2,TRBV3-1/TRBV3-2
CASSPLRGYEWQYF,TGTGCCAGCAGCCCCCTCCGGGGTTACGAGTGGCAGTACTTC,.,TRBJ2-7,.,TRBV28
CASSSGQIHSNQPQHF,TGTGCCAGTAGTAGCGGACAGATCCATAGCAATCAGCCCCAGCATTTT,once,TRBJ1-5,.,TRBV19
CSVRTGGNEQFF,TGCAGCGTTCGCACAGGGGGCAATGAGCAGTTCTTC,.,TRBJ2-1,TRBD1,TRBV29-1
CAIGGQPGETQYF,TGTGCCATCGGAGGACAGCCCGGGGAGACCCAGTACTTC,.,TRBJ2-5,.,TRBV28
CASSLLLDGPYNEQFF,TGCGCCAGCAGCTTGTTGCTTGATGGGCCCTACAATGAGCAGTTCTTC,.,TRBJ2-1,.,TRBV5-1